This T cell receptor (beta chain) was profiled in a study of tumor-infiltrating lymphocytes in primary liver carcinoma. Study details: Staging placed the tumors at T1-T3 N0M0, and they measured roughly 4.2 to 10 cm across.

This CDR3 region has 16 residues. The V gene's germline CDR1 is SGHRS and CDR2 YFSETQ. The J segment lost 9 bases and the V segment lost 2 bases, leaving 12 bases of the junction unmatched. Germline DNA was extracted alongside blood RNA, which was obtained from unsorted whole blood. Collection of about 3.7 milliliters of peripheral blood took place before surgery. With roughly 0.5 ug total RNA as template and a constant-region primer, TCR beta cDNA was made. Generation of the TCR beta libraries relied on three nested multiplex PCR rounds using slightly modified ARM-PCR. Use of TRBV1-TRBV30 forward primers with a C-beta reverse primer characterized the first two PCR rounds, which lasted about 9 cycles each. TCRdb redid the calling of the multiplex PCR reads with MiXCR, one entry per CDR3 protein. The sample carries nearly 200,000 distinct CDR3 sequences, approximately 64% recorded once.

The chain combines TRBV5-1 with TRBJ2-5; the match to TRBD2 covers 11 bases. Sequencing was carried out using peripheral blood. The receptor comes from a woman aged 55-69 years with primary liver carcinoma and hepatitis B virus infection. The CDR3, as DNA: TGCGCCAGCAGCTTTAAACTAGCGGGAGCCCGTGAGGCCCAGTACTTC. Translated: CASSFKLAGAREAQYF.